Below are 19 T cell receptor beta chains sequenced from a single sample in a study of T cells in localized non-small cell lung cancer. Here immunoSEQ multiplex PCR was the method, and the copy in TCRdb shows in-frame clones only, minus some. The sample has 70,000 to 100,000 clones; roughly 93% are singletons. This material consisted of PBMCs, taken before any cancer treatment. All receptors come from a woman aged 35 to 70 with stage II squamous cell lung carcinoma.

The rearrangement links TRBV9 to TRBJ2-5; the D gene is possibly TRBD1 (6 bases). CDR3 length equals 15 residues. From germline, CDR1 is SGDLS and CDR2 YYNGEE. V was cut by 3 bases and J by 2 bases, with 14 bases left in between. The CDR3 spells CASSDPTGLQETQYF. The CDR3 nucleotides are TGTGCCAGCAGCGACCCCACAGGGCTACAAGAGACCCAGTACTTC.

This chain links TRBV30 with TRBJ2-2; TRBD2 matches at 10 bases. The V segment lost 2 bases and the J segment 4 bases; nucleotides outside the gene matches: 4. CDR3 size: 15 residues. CDR1 is GTSNPN and CDR2 is SVGIG in the germline V gene (reference sequence). The CDR3 DNA sequence: TGTGCCTGGAGTTGGGGACTAGCGAGCACCGGGGAGCTGTTTTTT. This gives the protein CAWSWGLASTGELFF.

The chain recombines TRBV5-4 with TRBJ1-1; 8 bases match TRBD1. V lost 4 bases and J lost 7; bases outside the gene matches: 12. Germline V CDR1 and CDR2: SGHNT, YYREEE (reference sequence). This CDR3 region has 15 residues. As DNA, the CDR3 is TGTGCCAGCAGCACCCCCGGACAGGGTTGGAATGAAGCTTTCTTT. This encodes CASSTPGQGWNEAFF. The entire variable domain, with the rest obtained from reference TRBV5-4 and TRBJ1-1, is as follows: ETGVTQSPTHLIKTRGQQVTLRCSSQSGHNTVSWYQQALGQGPQFIFQYYREEENGRGNFPPRFSGLQFPNYSSELNVNALELDDSALYLCASSTPGQGWNEAFFGQGTRLTVV.

The chain employs TRBV19 and TRBJ1-1; D not certain. The CDR3 extends over 11 amino acids. V dropped 1 base and J dropped 7 bases, with 4 bases sitting between them. CDR1 and CDR2 (germline): LNHDA, SQIVND (reference sequence). The CDR3: CASSIGGEAFF. The CDR3 DNA is TGTGCCAGTAGTATAGGCGGTGAAGCTTTCTTT.

This chain connects TRBV27 to TRBJ1-1; the D gene is possibly TRBD1 (5 bases). CDR1 and CDR2 (germline): MNHEY, SMNVEV (reference sequence). The V gene lost 6 bases and the J gene lost 0 bases, with 8 bases spanning the gap. This CDR3 is built from 13 residues. The CDR3 protein is CASRRQMNTEAFF. In nucleotides, the CDR3 is TGTGCCAGCAGAAGACAGATGAACACTGAAGCTTTCTTT.

The chain is built from TRBV6-1 and TRBJ1-1; D might be TRBD1 (5 bases). The V gene lost 5 bases and the J gene lost 4 bases, with 17 bases spanning the gap. This CDR3 spans 15 amino acids. Germline loops: CDR1 MNHNS, CDR2 SASEGT. CDR3 coding DNA: TGTGCCAGCAGTAAGCATCTTGGGGACTCCACTGAAGCTTTCTTT. Protein: CASSKHLGDSTEAFF.

The V gene is TRBV2, the J gene TRBJ2-3; 7 positions match TRBD2. Trimming at V came to 5 bases and at J to 0 bases, leaving 8 bases not matched to a gene. The CDR3 spans 16 residues. From germline, CDR1 is SNHLY and CDR2 FYNNEI. The CDR3 spells CASSYRSGTSTDTQYF. The DNA of the CDR3 is TGTGCCAGCAGTTACCGGAGCGGGACGAGCACAGATACGCAGTATTTT.

The V and J genes are TRBV19 and TRBJ2-3; possible D gene TRBD2, 5 bases. The CDR3 has 15 amino acids. CDR1 and CDR2 from the germline V gene are LNHDA and SQIVND (reference sequence). Trimming removed 3 bases at V and 5 bases at J, with 15 bases between. Here the CDR3 DNA reads TGTGCCAGTAGTATCTCGAGGGCCTGGGAAGATACGCAGTATTTT. Its protein product is CASSISRAWEDTQYF. The full variable domain, in which reference TRBV19 and TRBJ2-3 provide the parts outside the CDR3, is DGGITQSPKYLFRKEGQNVTLSCEQNLNHDAMYWYRQDPGQGLRLIYYSQIVNDFQKGDIAEGYSVSREKKESFPLTVTSAQKNPTAFYLCASSISRAWEDTQYFGPGTRLTVL.

J is TRBJ1-1 and V is TRBV18; D gene uncertain. Trimming took off 0 bases at V and 1 base at J, with 9 bases between the two ends. Germline V gene data show CDR1 as KGHSH and CDR2 as LQKENI. This CDR3 spans 15 amino acids. The CDR3 spells CASSPPNAGNTEAFF. CDR3 nucleotide sequence: TGTGCCAGCTCACCACCAAATGCCGGGAACACTGAAGCTTTCTTT.

The rearrangement joins TRBV7-9 to TRBJ1-1, with TRBD1 identical over 8 bases. This CDR3 region has 17 residues. CDR1 SEHNR and CDR2 FQNEAQ come from the germline V gene (reference sequence). After removal of 5 bases from V and 4 bases from J, the junction contained 15 bases not matched to a gene. DNA for the CDR3: TGTGCCAGCAGCCCTGGACAGGGTAATAATAGGGCCACTGAAGCTTTCTTT. This gives the protein CASSPGQGNNRATEAFF.

V is TRBV7-9 and J is TRBJ2-2; 13 bases fit TRBD2. Germline V gene lookup returns CDR1 SEHNR and CDR2 FQNEAQ (reference sequence). Trimming removed 6 bases from V and 7 bases from J; junction bases left unmatched: 11. The CDR3 has 17 residues. The CDR3 is CASRRLAGGGIGGELFF. In DNA, the CDR3 is TGTGCCAGCAGACGACTAGCGGGAGGAGGTATCGGCGGGGAGCTGTTTTTT.

This chain joins TRBV30 and TRBJ1-2; D may be TRBD1 (6 bases). Trimming took 2 bases from V and 4 from J, leaving 11 bases between them. The length of the CDR3 is 13 residues. The germline gives CDR1 GTSNPN, CDR2 SVGIG (reference sequence). The CDR3 here is CAWSTGIPYGYTF. DNA for the CDR3: TGTGCCTGGAGTACAGGGATTCCCTATGGCTACACCTTC.

CDR3 DNA: TGTGCCAGCAGCCAGGACAGGGGTGGGGGTCAGCCCCAGCATTTT. It yields the protein CASSQDRGGGQPQHF. The V call is TRBV7-2, the J call TRBJ1-5, with 9 positions matching TRBD1. The CDR3 loop spans 15 amino acids. V was pared by 5 bases and J by 6 bases, with 8 bases of the junction left unmatched. Germline CDR1 is SGHTA and CDR2 is FQGNSA. Filled out from reference TRBV7-2 and TRBJ1-5, the complete variable domain reads GAGVSQSPSNKVTEKGKDVELRCDPISGHTALYWYRQSLGQGLEFLIYFQGNSAPDKSGLPSDRFSAERTGGSVSTLTIQRTQQEDSAVYLCASSQDRGGGQPQHFGDGTRLSIL.

This clone came up once. The V and J genes are TRBV5-4 and TRBJ2-7; tentatively, D is TRBD2 (6 bases). The CDR3 is 15 residues long. Germline CDR1 SGHNT, CDR2 YYREEE (reference sequence). Between the trimmed V and J ends, which lost 4 bases and 3 bases, there was a span of 17 bases. CDR3 sequence reads: CASSLPGLGYYEQYF. CDR3 in DNA: TGTGCCAGCAGCCTACCGGGACTCGGCTACTACGAGCAGTACTTC.

The V and J genes are TRBV19 and TRBJ2-7; no definite D call. Germline V CDR1 and CDR2: LNHDA, SQIVND (reference sequence). V gave up 3 bases and J gave up 7 bases, with 13 bases separating them. The CDR3 sequence is 13 residues long. In DNA, the CDR3 is TGTGCCAGTAGTATCCAACAGAACGGGGAGCAGTACTTC. Protein: CASSIQQNGEQYF.

This chain connects TRBV5-1 to TRBJ1-2; 7 nucleotides match TRBD1. The germline CDR1 and CDR2 sequences are SGHRS and YFSETQ. The trim removed 0 bases at V and 3 bases at J, leaving 2 bases unmatched. The CDR3 loop spans 14 amino acids. Here the CDR3 DNA reads TGCGCCAGCAGCTTGGCCGGACAGGACTATGGCTACACCTTC. Its protein product is CASSLAGQDYGYTF.

Turning to this clone: One end of the junction fails to match germline, which may point to a read error. The V gene is TRBV6-1, the J gene TRBJ1-2; D is undetermined. This CDR3 is built from 14 residues. From germline, CDR1 is MNHNS and CDR2 SASEGT. The CDR3, as DNA: TGTGCCAGCAGTGAAGGTTCGGGCACAACCGTCGGGGCCTTC. Amino acid sequence: CASSEGSGTTVGAF.

The genes are TRBV10-3 and TRBJ2-7, with D tentatively TRBD1 or TRBD2 (6 bases each). The CDR3 covers 16 residues. V was shortened by 2 bases and J by 0 bases, with 14 bases between the two germline ends. Germline CDR1 is ENHRY and CDR2 is SYGVKD. The CDR3 nucleotides are TGTGCCATCAGTGAGGCGGGACATCTGAGCTCCTACGAGCAGTACTTC. Translation gives CAISEAGHLSSYEQYF.

CDR3 DNA sequence: TGTGCCAGCAGCCCCCCGACCGGGACACCCCTCCACTTT. It encodes CASSPPTGTPLHF. The gene calls are TRBV5-4 and TRBJ1-6; D call uncertain. Per germline, CDR1 SGHNT and CDR2 YYREEE (reference sequence). V was clipped by 4 bases and J by 11 bases, with 13 bases between them. The CDR3 has 13 residues.